One TCR beta chain is described in this entry. Its antigen is still unknown. The sample belongs to a study of cytomegalovirus exposure and HLA in healthy donors. Whole-study results and caveats: TCR beta V segments were, for the most part, productive about 87% or about 30% of the time in an earlier analysis. There were 150 or so TCR beta chains listed as cytomegalovirus-associated. In a later analysis, 16,951 TCR beta sequences were associated with HLA alleles at 0.05 false discovery rate.

Germline V lookup: CDR1 MNHEY, CDR2 SVGAGI. Trimming removed 6 bases from V and 9 bases from J; junction bases left unmatched: 12. The CDR3 loop spans 15 amino acids. The study ran its PCR with 60 Vbeta and 13 Jbeta primers. TCRdb's copy holds only in-frame clones and misses some; the assay was immunoSEQ multiplex PCR. The sample table includes 95,000 to 150,000 clones. The sequence came from a man aged 40-55 years in good health and CMV-seronegative. This chain connects TRBV6-5 to TRBJ2-3, with 10 bases fitting TRBD2. Input material: PBMCs. This CDR3 reads CASRASSGRAYTQYF. Here the CDR3 DNA reads TGTGCCAGCAGGGCCAGCAGCGGGAGGGCCTACACGCAGTATTTT.